Listed here are 27 T cell receptor beta chains from one sample, sequenced in a study of CD8 T cells in ankylosing spondylitis. TCRdb ran MiXCR on the 5' RACE reads and lists one entry per CDR3 protein. The table includes about 220,000 distinct CDR3 sequences, 15% to 20% detected once. The antigens for these receptors are not known. Study-wide points: Ankylosing spondylitis blood appeared to carry a characteristic TCR beta motif of several highly homologous variants.

The source material was blood, either unsorted or a sorted T cell fraction (not recorded which). All receptors derive from a male donor with ankylosing spondylitis.

The chain's CDR3 is CASSQVAGVTDTQYF. In nucleotides, the CDR3 is TGTGCCAGCAGCCAAGTCGCGGGAGTGACTGATACGCAGTATTTT. This chain uses TRBV4-2 with TRBJ2-3; 7 nucleotides line up with TRBD2. CDR3 length: 15 residues. CDR1 is LGHNA and CDR2 is YNFKEQ in the germline V gene. After removal of 1 base from V and 6 bases from J, the junction contained 7 bases not matched to a gene.

The chain joins TRBV4-3 to TRBJ2-7; weak D call: TRBD2 (5 bases). The CDR3 sequence is 14 residues long. The V end lost 1 base, the J end lost 3 bases, and 10 bases lay between the germline ends. Per the germline V gene, CDR1 is LGHNA and CDR2 is YSLEER. In DNA form, the CDR3 reads TGCGCCAGCAGCCAAGCTAGCTCAGACTACGAGCAGTACTTC. It translates to CASSQASSDYEQYF.

This clonotype was observed a handful of times. This chain uses TRBV4-2 with TRBJ2-1, with 10 bases matching TRBD2. Unmatched junction bases numbered 5, after V lost 2 bases and J lost 4 bases. Germline values: CDR1 LGHNA, CDR2 YNFKEQ. The CDR3 loop spans 16 amino acids. This CDR3 reads CASSQSGTSAYNEQFF. The CDR3 DNA is TGTGCCAGCAGCCAATCGGGGACTAGCGCGTACAATGAGCAGTTCTTC.

The chain couples TRBV19 to TRBJ2-1; D is uncertain. The germline V gene encodes CDR1 LNHDA and CDR2 SQIVND (reference sequence). Trimming removed 3 bases from V and 7 bases from J, with 7 bases in between. The CDR3 extends over 12 amino acids. CDR3 sequence: CASSMAENEQFF. CDR3 nucleotides: TGTGCCAGTAGTATGGCAGAAAATGAGCAGTTCTTC.

There are a few counts of this clonotype. The V and J genes are TRBV12-3 or TRBV12-4 and TRBJ2-3; 10 positions match TRBD2. V trimming: 6 bases; J trimming: 0 bases; junction bases outside the gene matches: 6. The CDR3 covers 16 residues. The DNA of the CDR3 is TGTGCCAGCAGCCCGGGACTAGCGACAAGCACAGATACGCAGTATTTT. This translates into CASSPGLATSTDTQYF.

The sample holds many counts of this clonotype. The CDR3 is CASSHLYRDRVGNEQFF. In nucleotides, the CDR3 is TGCGCCAGCAGCCATCTATACCGGGACAGGGTTGGGAATGAGCAGTTCTTC. V is TRBV4-3 and J is TRBJ2-1, with 9 bases lining up with TRBD1. V was pared by 3 bases and J by 7 bases, with 13 bases of the junction left unmatched. The CDR3 covers 17 residues. Germline V gene data show CDR1 as LGHNA and CDR2 as YSLEER.

At least ten counts were recorded for this clonotype. The chain uses TRBV11-2 and TRBJ2-7, with 11 bases fitting TRBD2. Germline V gene data show CDR1 as SGHAT and CDR2 as FQNNGV. J lost 0 bases, V lost 5 bases, and 15 bases had no gene match. The CDR3 runs to 19 residues. CDR3 sequence (DNA): TGTGCCAGCAGCCGAAGCACGGGACTAGCGGTTACGAGCTCCTACGAGCAGTACTTC. This sequence encodes CASSRSTGLAVTSSYEQYF. The full variable domain, rest sourced from reference TRBV11-2 and TRBJ2-7, is EAGVAQSPRYKIIEKRQSVAFWCNPISGHATLYWYQQILGQGPKLLIQFQNNGVVDDSQLPKDRFSAERLKGVDSTLKIQPAKLEDSAVYLCASSRSTGLAVTSSYEQYFGPGTRLTVT.

This clonotype has more than one count but fewer than ten. The chain joins TRBV7-9 to TRBJ1-1; 8 bases map to TRBD1. CDR1 and CDR2 (germline): SEHNR, FQNEAQ (reference sequence). Trimming cost V 4 bases and J 2 bases; bases outside gene matches: 12. CDR3 length: 17 residues. The CDR3 sequence is CASSSPGQGRGNTEAFF. CDR3 bases: TGTGCCAGCAGCTCTCCAGGACAGGGAAGGGGTAACACTGAAGCTTTCTTT.

This clonotype was found many times. The chain joins TRBV4-3 to TRBJ2-1; TRBD2 matches 7 bases. Germline-derived CDR1 and CDR2 are LGHNA and YSLEER. Trimming at V came to 0 bases and at J to 0 bases, leaving 8 bases not matched to a gene. CDR3 length: 18 residues. The DNA for the CDR3 is TGCGCCAGCAGCCAAGATAGCCCTAGCGGCCACTCCTACAATGAGCAGTTCTTC. Translation gives CASSQDSPSGHSYNEQFF.

This clonotype was seen a handful of times. The chain links TRBV5-1 to TRBJ2-7; D remains unclear. Trimming pared 2 bases from V and 0 bases from J, leaving 12 bases between. The CDR3 consists of 15 residues. The V gene's germline CDR1 is SGHRS and CDR2 YFSETQ. The chain's CDR3 is CASSLMTDYSYEQYF. The CDR3 coding sequence is TGCGCCAGCAGCTTAATGACGGATTACTCCTACGAGCAGTACTTC.

There are a few counts of this clonotype. The chain combines TRBV20-1 with TRBJ2-1; 7 bases align to TRBD2. This CDR3 comprises 14 residues. Germline CDR1 reads DFQATT; CDR2 reads SNEGSKA (reference sequence). V was pared by 6 bases and J by 4 bases, with 9 bases of the junction left unmatched. CDR3 bases: TGCAGTGCCAAGGTGACTAGCCGATACAATGAGCAGTTCTTC. Its translation is CSAKVTSRYNEQFF.

This clonotype was seen only a few times. This chain connects TRBV7-8 to TRBJ1-3; TRBD1 aligns across 7 bases. Losses at the gene ends were 5 bases for V and 1 base for J; bases not matched to a gene: 20. From germline, CDR1 is SGHVS and CDR2 FQNEAQ. This CDR3 has 20 residues. The CDR3 DNA reads TGTGCCAGCAGCCGACCCGACAGGGCCACTAGGATCGAGTCTGGAAACACCATATATTTT. It specifies CASSRPDRATRIESGNTIYF.

The chain carries TRBV7-6 and TRBJ1-1; D not certain. The CDR3 consists of 14 residues. Germline V gives CDR1 SGHVS, CDR2 FNYEAQ. With 0 bases removed from V and 6 bases from J, the gap between germline ends came to 11 bases. The CDR3 region has the DNA TGTGCCAGCAGCTTAGCGGGCGGTTCGTCTGAAGCTTTCTTT. Protein sequence: CASSLAGGSSEAFF. The entire variable domain, with the rest obtained from reference TRBV7-6 and TRBJ1-1, is as follows: GAGVSQSPRYKVTKRGQDVALRCDPISGHVSLYWYRQALGQGPEFLTYFNYEAQQDKSGLPNDRFSAERPEGSISTLTIQRTEQRDSAMYRCASSLAGGSSEAFFGQGTRLTVV.

The V and J genes are TRBV28 and TRBJ2-2; D gene ambiguous. V shed 6 bases and J shed 0 bases, with 14 bases lying between them. CDR3 length equals 16 residues. Germline CDR1 is MDHEN and CDR2 is SYDVKM. CDR3 bases: TGTGCCAGCAGCCTCGTTGGGCGGTCGAACACCGGGGAGCTGTTTTTT. Its protein is CASSLVGRSNTGELFF.

The gene calls are TRBV4-1 and TRBJ2-1; 11 bases line up with TRBD1. The germline V gene has CDR1 MGHRA and CDR2 YSYEKL. V shed 5 bases, J shed 2 bases, and the junction held 2 bases outside the gene matches. CDR3 length: 15 residues. This CDR3 is CASSRDRGTYNEQFF. CDR3 in DNA: TGCGCCAGCAGCAGGGACAGGGGGACCTACAATGAGCAGTTCTTC.

This clonotype showed up many times. This chain uses TRBV12-3 or TRBV12-4 with TRBJ2-3; D tentatively reads TRBD1 or TRBD2 (7 bases each). The V end lost 7 bases, the J end lost 0 bases, and 17 bases lay between the germline ends. The CDR3 is 16 residues long. The CDR3 loop is CASNEGEGASTDTQYF. CDR3 nucleotide sequence: TGTGCCAGCAACGAAGGGGAGGGGGCCAGCACAGATACGCAGTATTTT.

This clonotype was found a few times. The junction differs from germline at one of its ends, possibly a read error. The CDR3 region is CARSPGSGDPSSYNEQFF. The CDR3 nucleotides read TGTGCCCGCAGTCCTGGGAGCGGAGACCCCAGCTCCTACAATGAGCAGTTCTTC. V usage is TRBV12-3 or TRBV12-4 and J usage is TRBJ2-1; D possibly corresponds to TRBD2 (5 bases). The CDR3 length is 18 residues.

As DNA, the CDR3 is TGTGCCAGCAGTGAAGTAGTGGGGGAGGCTAGCTGGGGCACAGATACGCAGTATTTT. Its translation is CASSEVVGEASWGTDTQYF. The chain is built from TRBV6-1 and TRBJ2-3; D may be TRBD2 (6 bases). Germline V gene sequence: CDR1 MNHNS, CDR2 SASEGT. CDR3 length equals 19 residues. Trimming pared 1 base from V and 1 base from J, leaving 21 bases between.

This clonotype appeared a few times. The chain uses TRBV12-3 or TRBV12-4 and TRBJ2-7; D not resolved. The CDR3 spans 11 residues. V gave up 6 bases and J gave up 3 bases, with 6 bases separating them. The CDR3 DNA follows: TGTGCCAGCAGGCAGAACTACGAGCAGTACTTC. Translated, it gives CASRQNYEQYF.

There are a few counts of this clonotype. The chain has TRBV6-4 and TRBJ1-1; D gene ambiguous. Deletions cut 0 bases from V and 0 bases from J, with 5 bases between. From germline, CDR1 is MRHNA and CDR2 SNTAGT. The CDR3 consists of 14 residues. CDR3 amino acids: CASSDSAMNTEAFF. CDR3 bases: TGTGCCAGCAGTGACTCGGCCATGAACACTGAAGCTTTCTTT.

This clonotype was seen more than once but under ten times. The CDR3 loop is CASSLFNLGETQYF. The CDR3 DNA sequence: TGTGCCAGCAGCTTATTTAATTTGGGGGAGACCCAGTACTTC. The chain combines TRBV11-2 with TRBJ2-5, with unresolved D. The germline V and J ends were trimmed by 2 bases and 5 bases, with 12 bases remaining between them. The V gene's germline CDR1 is SGHAT and CDR2 FQNNGV. CDR3 length equals 14 residues. The variable domain in full, with the rest retrieved from reference TRBV11-2 and TRBJ2-5, is EAGVAQSPRYKIIEKRQSVAFWCNPISGHATLYWYQQILGQGPKLLIQFQNNGVVDDSQLPKDRFSAERLKGVDSTLKIQPAKLEDSAVYLCASSLFNLGETQYFGPGTRLLVL.

Note on this clonotype: A read error may produce the germline difference seen at one junction end. The rearrangement joins TRBV7-7 to TRBJ2-1; TRBD2 matches 8 bases. CDR1 is SSHAT, CDR2 FNYEAQ, per germline (reference sequence). The CDR3 is 13 amino acids. The CDR3 reads CASSLVLAGEQFF. The CDR3 DNA sequence: TGTGCTAGCAGCTTAGTGCTAGCGGGCGAGCAGTTCTTC.

This clonotype has just a few counts. The chain carries TRBV29-1 and TRBJ2-1; D remains ambiguous. V lost 6 bases and J lost 6, with 12 bases in between. CDR1 and CDR2 from the germline V gene are SQVTM and ANQGSEA. The CDR3 runs 12 residues. The CDR3 reads CSVAPNFNEQFF. The CDR3 DNA reads TGCAGCGTGGCCCCAAACTTCAATGAGCAGTTCTTC.

The sample holds a few counts of this clonotype. The chain joins TRBV12-3 or TRBV12-4 to TRBJ2-1, with TRBD2 as a possible D gene (6 bases). This CDR3 comprises 15 residues. V lost 7 bases to trimming and J lost 7 bases, with 20 bases between them. CDR3 loop: CASTHLGGLSNEQFF. The CDR3 region has the DNA TGTGCCAGCACCCACTTGGGGGGATTGAGTAATGAGCAGTTCTTC.

The chain combines TRBV11-2 with TRBJ1-1, with D unresolved. This CDR3 comprises 13 residues. Germline CDR1 and CDR2: SGHAT and FQNNGV. V was trimmed by 6 bases and J by 4 bases, leaving 12 bases between them. As DNA, the CDR3 is TGTGCCAGCAGGGCGGGAAGGTTCACTGAAGCTTTCTTT. Protein sequence: CASRAGRFTEAFF.

This clonotype was observed a few times. This sequence joins TRBV20-1 and TRBJ1-1, with D possibly being TRBD1 (6 bases). Germline-derived CDR1 and CDR2 are DFQATT and SNEGSKA (reference sequence). This CDR3 comprises 13 residues. The ends were cut back, 3 bases at V and 4 bases at J, with 12 bases in the middle. The CDR3 nucleotides are TGCAGTGCTAGCTCAGGGGTTGGCACTGAAGCTTTCTTT. Its protein product is CSASSGVGTEAFF.

This clonotype was observed many times. The chain recombines TRBV12-3 or TRBV12-4 with TRBJ2-1; TRBD2 aligns across 11 bases. The CDR3 has 16 amino acids. Trimming removed 3 bases from V and 7 bases from J; junction bases left unmatched: 8. The CDR3 nucleotides read TGTGCCAGCAGTTTTGTAGCGGGAGGGCCGCCTAATGAGCAGTTCTTC. Translation gives CASSFVAGGPPNEQFF.